Included here is one TCR beta chain sequence, with context. Its antigen is currently not known. No much larger clonotype is one base removed from it; base qualities were not supplied. The data stem from a study of T cell responses to AZD1222 COVID-19 vaccine (dated by TCRdb to the early 2020s). Looking at the study overall: Because spike-specific TCR depth and breadth did not differ between the two schedules, AZD1222 recipients who got a second dose at roughly 4 weeks were pooled with those who got a second dose at roughly 12 weeks. A total of more than 230 trial participants underwent TCR sequencing, of whom approximately 210 received two doses of AZD1222 and 26 received two doses of the MenACWY control vaccine. Trial participants were enrolled by age into subgroups of 18-55, 56-69 and 70-plus years, and roughly 160, 29 and 62 TCR-sequenced participants, respectively, were included in these subgroups. Findings and caveats that apply to the study as a whole: In the small 56-69-year group, the increase in depth fell short of significance, most likely because of low power. Nearly half of unique spike-specific TCRs reportedly recognized epitopes outside regions mutated in the B.1.351 and B.1.1.7 variants. A significant rise in spike-specific TCR breadth and depth was observed after two AZD1222 doses relative to day 0 and relative to MenACWY recipients. Most participants were white British and females outnumbered males, and the authors suggested that clonal diversity may have been underestimated. Because no samples from the day 14 peak response were available, repertoires could be characterized only after the peak T cell response. Only a handful of AZD1222 recipients were SARS-CoV-2 seropositive at baseline, limiting conclusions about previously exposed vaccinees. CD4 TCRs associated with the vaccine covered the entire spike protein, and the dominant responses were in regions 160-218 and 743-854.

The germline V gene sets CDR1 to MNHEY and CDR2 to SVGAGI. Between the V and J ends, shortened by 2 bases and 2 bases respectively, the junction contains 8 bases. The CDR3, from cysteine to phenylalanine, totals 14 residues. Solely the CDR3 DNA is kept, with 42 bases framed from the first base. What the time point label conveys for this sample: baseline before first vaccination. The vaccinee samples were drawn from two UK trials, COV001 and COV002, one of which was a single-blind randomized controlled phase 2/3 trial testing AZD1222 (ChAdOx1 nCoV-19) in healthy adults. For TCRbeta chain sequencing, PBMC samples from trial participants were taken at day 0 and at day 28 after the second dose. The CDR3 regions of human TCRbeta chains were analyzed by immunosequencing. The original methods were these. Repertoire TCRs were matched against a reference library of SARS-CoV-2-specific TCRs generated with the MIRA antigen-specificity platform. Breadth was defined as the fraction of unique TCRs that were SARS-CoV-2-associated, and depth was defined as the fraction of total T cells that were SARS-CoV-2-associated. Using the MIRA data, each spike-specific TCR was assigned both to the spike region to which the TCR was reactive and to a CD4 or CD8 class. Log10-transformed breadth and depth values were compared by one-way ANOVA with Sidak's multiple comparisons tests. Here the immuneACCESS table is served through TCRdb, limited to in-frame sequences with V and J called. Missing clones are a known gap in these copies; in checked studies unresolved V genes cover under half, and the rest lacks a known reason. V, J and clone size derive from that table, while D and trimming were established from the DNA sequence. This sample comprises 120,000 or so clones, around 85% of them detected only once. The ten largest account for about 8.5% of the sample.

The receptor comes from an adult in good health. Recombination connected TRBV6-5 to TRBJ2-3, and perhaps TRBD2 as D gene, on 5 matching bases. Here the sequenced sample was peripheral blood, taken on day 0 of AZD1222 vaccination. In nucleotides, the sequence is TGTGCCAGCAGTTACGCGGAGGCCACAGATACGCAGTATTTT. Translated, this gives CASSYAEATDTQYF.